This TCR beta chain originates from a study of T cell responses to AZD1222 COVID-19 vaccine. The table came from immunoSEQ multiplex PCR; TCRdb's copy has only in-frame clones and leaves some out. The table has about 110,000 clones, roughly 88% seen once. This CDR3 is 16 amino acids long. Germline-derived CDR1 and CDR2 are ENHRY and SYGVKD. J was trimmed by 2 bases and V by 0 bases; bases with no gene match: 3. The sequence derives from an adult in good health. The V call is TRBV10-3, the J call TRBJ2-5; 10 positions agree with TRBD2. Specimen: peripheral blood, collected on day 0 of MenACWY control vaccination. The CDR3 DNA follows: TGTGCCATCAGTGAGTCTAAGGGACTAGCGCAAGAGACCCAGTACTTC. Amino acids: CAISESKGLAQETQYF.